The clone carrying this T cell receptor beta chain was picked up many times. Its specificity is not known. Each molecule of TCR cDNA was tagged with one unique molecular identifier. One entry per CDR3 protein results from TCRdb running MiXCR on the 5' RACE reads. The data show over 70,000 distinct CDR3 sequences, roughly 8.9% seen once. The CDR3 is 15 amino acids. In germline, CDR1 is SQVTM, CDR2 ANQGSEA. V was pared by 5 bases and J by 1 base, with 15 bases between. The sample comes from a study of spatial heterogeneity in lung cancer. Across the study: Untreated early-stage non-small cell lung cancer patients, over 55 in total, were the donors.

The time point here: blood at routine non-recurrence follow-up after resection. Study results and caveats: The appearance of ubiquitous expanded tumor TCRs in blood was greater at resection than follow-up.

The V gene is TRBV29-1, the J gene TRBJ2-1; no clear D. This TCR was recovered from a female donor with early-stage non-small cell lung cancer. Source: PBMCs, taken at follow-up. The CDR3 reads CSVFARAKSYNEQFF. The CDR3 DNA reads as TGCAGCGTTTTTGCTCGTGCTAAATCCTACAATGAGCAGTTCTTC.